This T cell receptor (beta chain) was captured by sequencing in a study of blood T cell repertoires in COVID-19. On the study more broadly: Acute and convalescent COVID-19 specimens originated in the United States, Italy and Spain. T cells, B-cell-depleted T cells, or PBMCs supplied cDNA or gDNA.

Under the authors' procedure: Estimates of nucleated cell counts were drawn from the amplification of reference gene primers. Clones were sequenced by immunoSEQ multiplex PCR, and TCRdb holds only the in-frame ones, with some missing. D and trimming come from the DNA, and the V and J calls and clone size come from that table. The sample carries 150,000 to 200,000 clones, about 85% recorded once. This clone was observed a handful of times. Germline CDR1 and CDR2: SEHNR and FQNEAQ (reference sequence). The CDR3 loop spans 15 amino acids. V dropped 2 bases and J dropped 14 bases, with 19 bases sitting between them.

The chain carries TRBV7-9 and TRBJ1-6; D is uncertain. The specimen was peripheral blood. This TCR came from a human donor with acute or convalescent COVID-19. The donor label of this sample is uncertain. DNA of the CDR3: TGTGCCAGCAGCTTATGGGGAGGCGGAACAATATCCCTCCACTTT. Its translation is CASSLWGGGTISLHF.